The next 8 T cell receptor beta chains were all read from a single sample in a study of blood T cell repertoires in COVID-19. Using immunoSEQ multiplex PCR, the repertoire was profiled, and TCRdb retains in-frame clones only, with some absent. The data hold about 440,000 clones, with around 89% observed a single time. Input material: peripheral blood. These receptors were taken from a young woman with acute or convalescent COVID-19.

Points on this clone: One junction end disagrees with the germline gene, perhaps due to a read error. J is TRBJ2-1 and V is TRBV6-5; D is possibly TRBD1 (5 bases). The germline V gene has CDR1 MNHEY and CDR2 SVGAGI. The CDR3 is made up of 13 amino acids. The CDR3: CASGYRQGNEQFF. The CDR3 DNA sequence: TGTGCCAGCGGTTACAGGCAGGGCAATGAGCAGTTCTTC.

This clone was observed a single time. J is TRBJ2-2 and V is TRBV3-1 (or the pseudogene TRBV3-2); possible D gene TRBD1, 5 bases. Germline values: CDR1 LGHDT, CDR2 YNNKEL (reference sequence). This CDR3 comprises 14 residues. V lost 4 bases and J lost 1, with 7 bases in between. CDR3 bases: TGTGCCAGCAGCCGGACACTGAACACCGGGGAGCTGTTTTTT. It specifies CASSRTLNTGELFF.

This rearrangement joins TRBV27 to TRBJ1-1, with D tentatively TRBD1 (5 bases). The V end lost 6 bases, the J end lost 1 base, and 15 bases lay between the germline ends. Germline CDR1 MNHEY, CDR2 SMNVEV (reference sequence). CDR3 length equals 15 residues. CDR3 amino acids: CASSRSRVGNTEAFF. The CDR3 DNA is TGTGCCAGCAGCCGGTCCAGGGTGGGGAACACTGAAGCTTTCTTT.

V gene TRBV30 combines with J gene TRBJ1-1; 9 bases agree with TRBD1. The germline V gene encodes CDR1 GTSNPN and CDR2 SVGIG (reference sequence). The CDR3 runs 14 residues. V shed 5 bases and J 5 bases; nucleotides not matched to a gene: 9. As DNA, the CDR3 is TGTGCCTGGTGGACCGGGACAGGGTGGACTGAAGCTTTCTTT. It translates to CAWWTGTGWTEAFF.

This clone was observed a single time. The chain uses TRBV19 and TRBJ1-2; tentative D call: TRBD1 (6 bases). Germline assignment: CDR1 LNHDA and CDR2 SQIVND (reference sequence). The length of the CDR3 is 14 residues. The V end was cut by 5 bases, the J end by 5 bases, with 15 bases between. DNA of the CDR3: TGTGCCAGTAGTCCAGGGGCATCACGGTATGGCTACACCTTC. This sequence encodes CASSPGASRYGYTF.

This sequence joins TRBV18 and TRBJ2-2; TRBD2 might be the D (6 bases). Trimming took off 8 bases at V and 4 bases at J, with 14 bases between the two ends. CDR3 length equals 14 residues. CDR1 KGHSH and CDR2 LQKENI come from the germline V gene. This CDR3 is CASDVEGGTGELFF. CDR3 in DNA: TGTGCCAGCGACGTGGAGGGCGGCACCGGGGAGCTGTTTTTT.

This chain connects TRBV29-1 to TRBJ2-3; a weak D match, TRBD2 (6 bases). Germline CDR1 is SQVTM and CDR2 is ANQGSEA. The ends were cut back, 3 bases at V and 4 bases at J, with 17 bases in the middle. The CDR3 is 15 amino acids. The CDR3, as DNA: TGCAGCGTTGATTCGGGGGTTGGTACGGCAGATACGCAGTATTTT. Translation gives CSVDSGVGTADTQYF.

The chain carries TRBV5-1 and TRBJ2-3; 8 positions match TRBD2. Per the germline V gene, CDR1 is SGHRS and CDR2 is YFSETQ. Unmatched junction bases numbered 9, after V lost 0 bases and J lost 6 bases. The CDR3 spans 16 residues. The CDR3 region is CASSLEGSGVGDTQYF. Written as DNA, the CDR3 is TGCGCCAGCAGCTTGGAGGGTAGCGGGGTTGGGGATACGCAGTATTTT.